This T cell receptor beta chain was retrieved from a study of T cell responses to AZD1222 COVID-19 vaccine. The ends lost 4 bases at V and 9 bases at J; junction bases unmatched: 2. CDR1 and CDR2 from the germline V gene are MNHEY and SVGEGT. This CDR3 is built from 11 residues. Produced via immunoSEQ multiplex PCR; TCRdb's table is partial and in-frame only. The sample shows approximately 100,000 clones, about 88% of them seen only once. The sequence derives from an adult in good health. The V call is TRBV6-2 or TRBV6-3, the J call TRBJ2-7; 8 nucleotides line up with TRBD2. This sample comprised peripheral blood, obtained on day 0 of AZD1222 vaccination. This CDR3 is CASSSAGGQYF. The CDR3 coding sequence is TGTGCCAGCAGTTCCGCGGGGGGGCAGTACTTC.